These T cell receptor beta chains were read from a single sample in a study of T-cell reconstitution after alpha-beta-depleted transplantation in children. One entry per CDR3 protein results from TCRdb running MiXCR on the PCR reads. The table shows approximately 350,000 distinct CDR3 sequences, with 10% occurring only once. Sequencing used PBMCs from the stem cell graft donor, obtained from the stem cell graft. The receptors come from a human donor who donated a stem cell graft to a child with acute lymphoblastic leukemia. Each CDR3 is given with its conserved first and last residue. D genes are given only for firm matches. A clone size is listed for some rows: how often the clone was seen (once, few, many), or a class if it is expanded.

CDR3nt: TGTGCCATGAGCTTGGTAGAGGGGGCAGGGATCGAGCAGTACTTC
CDR3aa: CAMSLVEGAGIEQYF
v_gene: TRBV5-6
j_gene: TRBJ2-7
abundance: NA
d_gene: TRBD1

CDR3nt: TGCGCCAGCAGCCAAGCACGAGAGGGGGGTTATGGGGCTGGAAACACCATATATTTT
CDR3aa: CASSQAREGGYGAGNTIYF
v_gene: TRBV4-3
j_gene: TRBJ1-3
abundance: few
d_gene: NA

CDR3nt: TGTGCCAGCAGCCTGGACACCTATAAAGTGACTGAAGCTTTCTTT
CDR3aa: CASSLDTYKVTEAFF
v_gene: TRBV6-2/TRBV6-3
j_gene: TRBJ1-1
abundance: few
d_gene: NA

CDR3nt: TGTGCCAGCAGTTTATTCTCACTAAGGACAGGCAGCTATGGCTACACCTTC
CDR3aa: CASSLFSLRTGSYGYTF
v_gene: TRBV27
j_gene: TRBJ1-2
abundance: NA
d_gene: TRBD1

CDR3nt: TGTGCCAGTAGTATACGGACAGGGAAGGGCAATGAGCAGTTCTTC
CDR3aa: CASSIRTGKGNEQFF
v_gene: TRBV19
j_gene: TRBJ2-1
abundance: few
d_gene: TRBD1

CDR3nt: TGTGCCAGCAGCTTACACGACAGGGACGAGCAGTACTTC
CDR3aa: CASSLHDRDEQYF
v_gene: TRBV7-8
j_gene: TRBJ2-7
abundance: few
d_gene: TRBD1

CDR3nt: TGTGCCAGCAGTCCTTACAGAGGACCGTACGAGCAGTACTTC
CDR3aa: CASSPYRGPYEQYF
v_gene: TRBV12-3/TRBV12-4
j_gene: TRBJ2-7
abundance: NA
d_gene: NA

CDR3nt: TGTGCCAGCAGCGTAGGGGGACTAGCGGACCGAAGTTACGAGCAGTACTTC
CDR3aa: CASSVGGLADRSYEQYF
v_gene: TRBV9
j_gene: TRBJ2-7
abundance: NA
d_gene: TRBD2

CDR3nt: TGCAGTGCTAGTAATCGCGAGCAGTACTTC
CDR3aa: CSASNREQYF
v_gene: TRBV20-1
j_gene: TRBJ2-7
abundance: many
d_gene: NA

CDR3nt: TGTGCCAGCAGCCCGGAGGGCCTGGGCACGAACCAGCATTTT
CDR3aa: CASSPEGLGTNQHF
v_gene: TRBV4-2
j_gene: TRBJ1-5
abundance: NA
d_gene: NA

CDR3nt: TGTGCCAGCAGTGAGGGGCCGGCTAGCGCACAGACCCAGTACTTC
CDR3aa: CASSEGPASAQTQYF
v_gene: TRBV6-1
j_gene: TRBJ2-5
abundance: NA
d_gene: NA

CDR3nt: TGCAGTGCTAGAGACGGGACTAGCGGCCTATACAATGAGCAGTTCTTC
CDR3aa: CSARDGTSGLYNEQFF
v_gene: TRBV20-1
j_gene: TRBJ2-1
abundance: few
d_gene: TRBD2

CDR3nt: TGTGCCAGCAGTTTCAATAGGGGCAATCAGCCCCAGCATTTT
CDR3aa: CASSFNRGNQPQHF
v_gene: TRBV12-3/TRBV12-4
j_gene: TRBJ1-5
abundance: few
d_gene: NA

CDR3nt: TGCGCCAGCAGCTTTCACAGGGACGGGAGTTGGGCCGGGGAGCTGTTTTTT
CDR3aa: CASSFHRDGSWAGELFF
v_gene: TRBV5-1
j_gene: TRBJ2-2
abundance: NA
d_gene: NA

CDR3nt: TGTGCCAGCAGCAAACTAGCGGGAGGGGGAGAGACCCAGTACTTC
CDR3aa: CASSKLAGGGETQYF
v_gene: TRBV3-1
j_gene: TRBJ2-5
abundance: many
d_gene: TRBD2

CDR3nt: TGTGCCAGCAGTCCCCGCAGGGGAGGAGGAGAGACCCAGTACTTC
CDR3aa: CASSPRRGGGETQYF
v_gene: TRBV28
j_gene: TRBJ2-5
abundance: few
d_gene: NA

CDR3nt: TGTGCCAGCAGTCTTGCGAGCTCCTACAATGAGCAGTTCTTC
CDR3aa: CASSLASSYNEQFF
v_gene: TRBV9
j_gene: TRBJ2-1
abundance: many
d_gene: NA

CDR3nt: TGTGCTAGCAGCGGAAAGGCTAGCGCACAAGAGACCCAGTACTTC
CDR3aa: CASSGKASAQETQYF
v_gene: TRBV7-7
j_gene: TRBJ2-5
abundance: NA
d_gene: NA

CDR3nt: TGTGCCAGCAGTGAAAGGGCGAACACTGAAGCTTTCTTT
CDR3aa: CASSERANTEAFF
v_gene: TRBV2
j_gene: TRBJ1-1
abundance: NA
d_gene: NA

CDR3nt: TGTGCCAGCAGTTTAGTCCGGAGGGAGACCCAGTACTTC
CDR3aa: CASSLVRRETQYF
v_gene: TRBV12-3/TRBV12-4
j_gene: TRBJ2-5
abundance: few
d_gene: NA

CDR3nt: TGCGCCAGCAGCCAAGTTCAAGGGGGCACAGATACGCAGTATTTT
CDR3aa: CASSQVQGGTDTQYF
v_gene: TRBV4-3
j_gene: TRBJ2-3
abundance: NA
d_gene: NA

CDR3nt: TGTGCCAGCAGCTTAGGCGGGAGGGCTTCTGATACGCAGTATTTT
CDR3aa: CASSLGGRASDTQYF
v_gene: TRBV7-2
j_gene: TRBJ2-3
abundance: NA
d_gene: TRBD2

CDR3nt: TGTGCCAGCAGTCCGGGGCTAGCGGGTCGCTATGAGCAGTTCTTC
CDR3aa: CASSPGLAGRYEQFF
v_gene: TRBV6-2/TRBV6-3
j_gene: TRBJ2-1
abundance: few
d_gene: TRBD2

CDR3nt: TGCAGTGCTTCGGGACTAGCGGGATCCGATACGCAGTATTTT
CDR3aa: CSASGLAGSDTQYF
v_gene: TRBV20-1
j_gene: TRBJ2-3
abundance: few
d_gene: TRBD2

CDR3nt: TGTGCCAGTATTCCGACACCGGGACTAGCCCTGAATGAGCAGTTCTTC
CDR3aa: CASIPTPGLALNEQFF
v_gene: TRBV19
j_gene: TRBJ2-1
abundance: few
d_gene: TRBD2

CDR3nt: TGCGCCAGCAGCCCATATACAGGGGCCAAAAACATTCAGTACTTC
CDR3aa: CASSPYTGAKNIQYF
v_gene: TRBV5-1
j_gene: TRBJ2-4
abundance: few
d_gene: NA

CDR3nt: TGTGCCGGCAGTCGGGACGGGAACTCCGAGCAGTACTTC
CDR3aa: CAGSRDGNSEQYF
v_gene: TRBV12-3/TRBV12-4
j_gene: TRBJ2-7
abundance: NA
d_gene: NA

CDR3nt: TGCGCCAGCAGCTCTCTTGGGGACAGGACTACACAAGAGACCCAGTACTTC
CDR3aa: CASSSLGDRTTQETQYF
v_gene: TRBV5-1
j_gene: TRBJ2-5
abundance: NA
d_gene: TRBD1

CDR3nt: TGTGCCAGCAGTTTCCGCGAGAGCTCCTACGAGCAGTACTTC
CDR3aa: CASSFRESSYEQYF
v_gene: TRBV28
j_gene: TRBJ2-7
abundance: few
d_gene: NA

CDR3nt: TGTGCCAGCAGCTTAATGTACTCCACAAAGAACTCTGGGGCCAACGTCCTGACTTTC
CDR3aa: CASSLMYSTKNSGANVLTF
v_gene: TRBV7-3
j_gene: TRBJ2-6
abundance: NA
d_gene: NA

CDR3nt: TGTGCCAGCAGCTCCCCGGCTAGCGGGAAGGTAGAAGAGACCCAGTACTTC
CDR3aa: CASSSPASGKVEETQYF
v_gene: TRBV7-2
j_gene: TRBJ2-5
abundance: few
d_gene: TRBD2

CDR3nt: TGCAGTGCTAGAGACAGGGGGCGGTCTGGAAACACCATATATTTT
CDR3aa: CSARDRGRSGNTIYF
v_gene: TRBV20-1
j_gene: TRBJ1-3
abundance: few
d_gene: TRBD1

CDR3nt: TGTGCCAGCCGCCTGCGGGGGGTAGATAGCAATCAGCCCCAGCATTTT
CDR3aa: CASRLRGVDSNQPQHF
v_gene: TRBV27
j_gene: TRBJ1-5
abundance: few
d_gene: NA

CDR3nt: TGCAGCGTTGCCGGGAGGGCCCGCTACGAGCAGTACTTC
CDR3aa: CSVAGRARYEQYF
v_gene: TRBV29-1
j_gene: TRBJ2-7
abundance: NA
d_gene: TRBD2

CDR3nt: TGTGCCAGCAGTTTAACTCACAGGCAAGAGACCCAGTACTTC
CDR3aa: CASSLTHRQETQYF
v_gene: TRBV27
j_gene: TRBJ2-5
abundance: many
d_gene: NA

CDR3nt: TGTGCCAGCAGCTTCCTAAATGGCCCAGGTCCGTACAATGAGCAGTTCTTC
CDR3aa: CASSFLNGPGPYNEQFF
v_gene: TRBV7-9
j_gene: TRBJ2-1
abundance: NA
d_gene: NA

CDR3nt: TGTGCCAGCAGCTTAAGGCTAGGGGCCCACGAGCAGTACTTC
CDR3aa: CASSLRLGAHEQYF
v_gene: TRBV6-5
j_gene: TRBJ2-7
abundance: many
d_gene: NA

CDR3nt: TGTGCCAGCAGTTTAGCTAGGCAGGGAAAGGGCTACACCTTC
CDR3aa: CASSLARQGKGYTF
v_gene: TRBV12-3/TRBV12-4
j_gene: TRBJ1-2
abundance: few
d_gene: NA

CDR3nt: TGCGCCAGCAGCCCGGCGGCGGGAGGCGGCGGCATTCAGTACTTC
CDR3aa: CASSPAAGGGGIQYF
v_gene: TRBV5-1
j_gene: TRBJ2-4
abundance: NA
d_gene: TRBD2

CDR3nt: TGTGCCAGCAGTTTCGGGGAAACACCGTTCTTC
CDR3aa: CASSFGETPFF
v_gene: TRBV12-3/TRBV12-4
j_gene: TRBJ2-1
abundance: many
d_gene: NA

CDR3nt: TGCAGTGCTAGAGATGGACAGGACTATGGCTACACCTTC
CDR3aa: CSARDGQDYGYTF
v_gene: TRBV20-1
j_gene: TRBJ1-2
abundance: NA
d_gene: TRBD1

CDR3nt: TGTGCCAGCTCACAGCTCGCAACTAGCGGGTCCTCCTACGAGCAGTACTTC
CDR3aa: CASSQLATSGSSYEQYF
v_gene: TRBV18
j_gene: TRBJ2-7
abundance: few
d_gene: TRBD2

CDR3nt: TGTGCCACCAGCAGAGATCAACCGGGACTAGATACGCAGTATTTT
CDR3aa: CATSRDQPGLDTQYF
v_gene: TRBV15
j_gene: TRBJ2-3
abundance: few
d_gene: NA

CDR3nt: TGCGCCAGCAGCCGGAACCGGGCCGACAATGAGCAGTTCTTC
CDR3aa: CASSRNRADNEQFF
v_gene: TRBV5-1
j_gene: TRBJ2-1
abundance: NA
d_gene: NA

CDR3nt: TGCAGCGTTCGGGACAGCTATGGCTACACCTTC
CDR3aa: CSVRDSYGYTF
v_gene: TRBV29-1
j_gene: TRBJ1-2
abundance: many
d_gene: TRBD1

CDR3nt: TGTGCCAGCAGTCCTCCGGGACAGGAGACCGAGCAGTACTTC
CDR3aa: CASSPPGQETEQYF
v_gene: TRBV12-3/TRBV12-4
j_gene: TRBJ2-7
abundance: NA
d_gene: TRBD1

CDR3nt: TGTGCCAGCAGCTTAGCGCCATGGTCGACGGGGAATCAGCCCCAGCATTTT
CDR3aa: CASSLAPWSTGNQPQHF
v_gene: TRBV7-8
j_gene: TRBJ1-5
abundance: many
d_gene: NA

CDR3nt: TGTGCCAGCAGCTTAAGGCGGGAGGTCTCCTACAATGAGCAGTTCTTC
CDR3aa: CASSLRREVSYNEQFF
v_gene: TRBV7-2
j_gene: TRBJ2-1
abundance: NA
d_gene: TRBD2

CDR3nt: TGCGCCAGCAGCTACAGCGGGAGCTCCTACAATGAGCAGTTCTTC
CDR3aa: CASSYSGSSYNEQFF
v_gene: TRBV5-1
j_gene: TRBJ2-1
abundance: medium-sized
d_gene: TRBD2

CDR3nt: TGTGCCAGCAGGGTATGTGGTTTCGGGGAGGAGACCCAGTACTTC
CDR3aa: CASRVCGFGEETQYF
v_gene: TRBV28
j_gene: TRBJ2-5
abundance: NA
d_gene: NA

CDR3nt: TGTGCCAGCGGGACTAGCGGGATCGGATGGGAGACCCAGTACTTC
CDR3aa: CASGTSGIGWETQYF
v_gene: TRBV12-3/TRBV12-4
j_gene: TRBJ2-5
abundance: NA
d_gene: TRBD2

CDR3nt: TGTGCCAGCAGCTCTTCTGGCGGGGAGCTGTTTTTT
CDR3aa: CASSSSGGELFF
v_gene: TRBV7-9
j_gene: TRBJ2-2
abundance: NA
d_gene: NA

CDR3nt: TGTGCCAGCAGTTTCCCACTAGCGGGAGTTCCAGATACGCAGTATTTT
CDR3aa: CASSFPLAGVPDTQYF
v_gene: TRBV9
j_gene: TRBJ2-3
abundance: many
d_gene: TRBD2

CDR3nt: TGTGCCAGCAGCCTCGACGTTAGAACAGCCGGCTACACCTTC
CDR3aa: CASSLDVRTAGYTF
v_gene: TRBV3-1
j_gene: TRBJ1-2
abundance: NA
d_gene: NA

CDR3nt: TGCGCCAGCAGCCAAGCTCCGAGCGGGAGGGCTTACAATGAGCAGTTCTTC
CDR3aa: CASSQAPSGRAYNEQFF
v_gene: TRBV4-1
j_gene: TRBJ2-1
abundance: few
d_gene: TRBD2

CDR3nt: TGTGCCAGCAGCTCGACTAGCGGGAGGACCCCAGATACGCAGTATTTT
CDR3aa: CASSSTSGRTPDTQYF
v_gene: TRBV7-9
j_gene: TRBJ2-3
abundance: many
d_gene: TRBD2

CDR3nt: TGCAGCGTTGAATCCGGGGACGGGGACACTGAAGCTTTCTTT
CDR3aa: CSVESGDGDTEAFF
v_gene: TRBV29-1
j_gene: TRBJ1-1
abundance: few
d_gene: NA

CDR3nt: TGTGCCAGCGGGAGGTCGGGATACGAGCAGTACTTC
CDR3aa: CASGRSGYEQYF
v_gene: TRBV27
j_gene: TRBJ2-7
abundance: few
d_gene: NA

CDR3nt: TGCAGCGTTGGACAATTCCTAGATACGCAGTATTTT
CDR3aa: CSVGQFLDTQYF
v_gene: TRBV29-1
j_gene: TRBJ2-3
abundance: many
d_gene: NA

CDR3nt: TGCGCCAGCAGCCAAGATCCGGGACAGGGGCTGTTCTTC
CDR3aa: CASSQDPGQGLFF
v_gene: TRBV4-3
j_gene: TRBJ2-1
abundance: NA
d_gene: TRBD1